This TCR beta chain was sequenced during a study of blood T cell repertoires in COVID-19. The wider study: Material from acute and convalescent COVID-19 was sourced from the United States, Italy and Spain.

Produced via immunoSEQ multiplex PCR; TCRdb's table is partial and in-frame only. The data hold 55,000 to 80,000 clones, with roughly nine tenths observed a single time. This clone was picked up one time. Germline CDR1 DFQATT, CDR2 SNEGSKA (reference sequence). Trimming cost V 8 bases and J 6 bases; bases outside gene matches: 3. This CDR3 is 10 amino acids long. What was sequenced was peripheral blood. The J gene is TRBJ2-5, the V gene TRBV20-1; 7 nucleotides match TRBD2. The clonotype comes from a man aged 45-60 years with active COVID-19. The CDR3 reads CSFGGKTQYF. CDR3 DNA: TGCAGTTTCGGGGGGAAGACCCAGTACTTC.